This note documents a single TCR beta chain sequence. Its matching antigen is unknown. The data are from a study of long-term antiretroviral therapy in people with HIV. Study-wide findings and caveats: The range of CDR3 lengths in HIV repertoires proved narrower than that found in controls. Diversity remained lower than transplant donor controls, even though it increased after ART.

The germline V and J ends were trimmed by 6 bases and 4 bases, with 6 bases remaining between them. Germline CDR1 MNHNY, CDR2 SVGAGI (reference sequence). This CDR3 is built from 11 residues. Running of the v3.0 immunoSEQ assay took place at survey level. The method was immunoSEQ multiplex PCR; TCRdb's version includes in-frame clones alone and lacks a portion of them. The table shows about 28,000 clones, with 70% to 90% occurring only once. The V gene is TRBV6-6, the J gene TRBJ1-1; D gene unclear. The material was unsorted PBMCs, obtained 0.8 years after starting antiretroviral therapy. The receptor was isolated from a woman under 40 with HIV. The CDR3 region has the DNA TGTGCCAGCAGCATAACCACTGAAGCTTTCTTT. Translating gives CASSITTEAFF.